This T cell receptor (beta chain) appears in the sequencing data of a study of regulatory T cells in long-lasting Graves disease. Arm-PCR of CDR3 regions and iRepertoire HTBI primers were the basis on which TCR beta libraries were built. TCRdb used MiXCR to reprocess the multiplex PCR reads, holding one entry per CDR3 protein. The sample comprises 350,000 to 550,000 distinct CDR3 sequences, 11% to 15% of which are singletons, and approximately 17% rests with the top ten. Time point meaning: newly diagnosed GD, antithyroid drugs for less than 3 months. Generation of the TCR library employed RNA extracted from PBMCs. These data also formed part of another study, on T cells in Graves' hyperthyroidism and ophthalmopathy.

The material sequenced was peripheral blood mononuclear cells (PBMCs), taken at new diagnosis, from a patient treated with antithyroid drugs. This sequence originates from a woman between 45 and 60 years old with Graves disease.

CDR3 sequence reads: CSARAGPGLEINEQFF. The CDR3 DNA is TGCAGTGCTAGAGCGGGGCCGGGACTAGAGATTAATGAGCAGTTCTTC. V is TRBV20-1 and J is TRBJ2-1; 8 bases agree with TRBD2. V shed 1 base and J 7 bases; nucleotides not matched to a gene: 12. The CDR3 extends over 16 amino acids. The germline CDR1 and CDR2 sequences are DFQATT and SNEGSKA (reference sequence).